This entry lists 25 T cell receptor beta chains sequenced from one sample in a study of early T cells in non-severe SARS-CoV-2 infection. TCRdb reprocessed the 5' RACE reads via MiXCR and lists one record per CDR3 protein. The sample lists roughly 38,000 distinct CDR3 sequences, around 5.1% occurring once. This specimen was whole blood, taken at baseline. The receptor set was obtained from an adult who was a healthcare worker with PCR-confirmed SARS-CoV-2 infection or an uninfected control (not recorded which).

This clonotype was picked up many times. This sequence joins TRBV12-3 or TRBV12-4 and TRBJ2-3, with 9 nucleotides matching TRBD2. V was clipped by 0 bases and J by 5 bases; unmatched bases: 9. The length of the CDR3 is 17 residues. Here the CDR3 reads CASSLASSGGFLDTQYF. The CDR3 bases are TGTGCCAGCAGTTTAGCATCCAGCGGGGGGTTCTTAGATACGCAGTATTTT.

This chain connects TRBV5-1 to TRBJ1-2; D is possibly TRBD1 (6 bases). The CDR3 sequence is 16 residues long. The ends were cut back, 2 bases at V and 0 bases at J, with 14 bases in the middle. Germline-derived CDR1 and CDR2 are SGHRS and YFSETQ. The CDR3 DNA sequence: TGCGCCAGCAGCTTCGGGACACGCGGGACTAACTATGGCTACACCTTC. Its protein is CASSFGTRGTNYGYTF.

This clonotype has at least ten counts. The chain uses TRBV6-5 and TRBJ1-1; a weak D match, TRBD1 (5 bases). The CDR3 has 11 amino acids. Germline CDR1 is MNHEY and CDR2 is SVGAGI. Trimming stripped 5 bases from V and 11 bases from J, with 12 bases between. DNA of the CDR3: TGTGCCAGCAGTATCAGGGATAATGCTTTCTTT. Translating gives CASSIRDNAFF.

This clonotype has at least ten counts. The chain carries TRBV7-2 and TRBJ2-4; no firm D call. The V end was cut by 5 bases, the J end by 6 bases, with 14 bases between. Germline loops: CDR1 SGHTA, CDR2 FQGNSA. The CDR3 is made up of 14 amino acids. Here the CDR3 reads CASSRRPLGNIQYF. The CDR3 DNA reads TGTGCCAGCAGCCGCCGACCGCTCGGAAACATTCAGTACTTC.

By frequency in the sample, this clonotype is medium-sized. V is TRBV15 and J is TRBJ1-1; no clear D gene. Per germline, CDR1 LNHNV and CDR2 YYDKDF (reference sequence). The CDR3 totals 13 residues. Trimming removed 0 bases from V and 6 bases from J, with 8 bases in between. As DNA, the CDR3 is TGTGCCACCAGCAGAGATCGTCCCCCTGAAGCTTTCTTT. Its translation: CATSRDRPPEAFF.

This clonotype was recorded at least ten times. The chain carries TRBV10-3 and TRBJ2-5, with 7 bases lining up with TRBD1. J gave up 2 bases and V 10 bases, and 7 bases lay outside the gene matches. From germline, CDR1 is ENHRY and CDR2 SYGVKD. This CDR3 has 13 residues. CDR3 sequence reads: CATKRGHQETQYF. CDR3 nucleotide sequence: TGTGCCACCAAAAGGGGGCATCAAGAGACCCAGTACTTC.

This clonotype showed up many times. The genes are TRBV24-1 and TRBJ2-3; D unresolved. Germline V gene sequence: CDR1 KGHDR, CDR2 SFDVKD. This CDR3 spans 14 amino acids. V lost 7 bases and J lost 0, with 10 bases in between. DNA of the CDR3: TGTGCCACCAGGGCGCGGCAAAGCACAGATACGCAGTATTTT. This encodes CATRARQSTDTQYF.

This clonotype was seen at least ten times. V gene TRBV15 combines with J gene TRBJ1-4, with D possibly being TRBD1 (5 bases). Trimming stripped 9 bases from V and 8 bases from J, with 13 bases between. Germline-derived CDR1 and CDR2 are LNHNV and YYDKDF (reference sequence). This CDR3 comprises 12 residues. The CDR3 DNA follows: TGTGCCACGGCGGAGGGGAGGGAAAAACTGTTTTTT. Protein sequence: CATAEGREKLFF. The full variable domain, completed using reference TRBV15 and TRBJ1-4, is DAMVIQNPRYQVTQFGKPVTLSCSQTLNHNVMYWYQQKSSQAPKLLFHYYDKDFNNEADTPDNFQSRRPNTSFCFLDIRSPGLGDTAMYLCATAEGREKLFFGSGTQLSVL.

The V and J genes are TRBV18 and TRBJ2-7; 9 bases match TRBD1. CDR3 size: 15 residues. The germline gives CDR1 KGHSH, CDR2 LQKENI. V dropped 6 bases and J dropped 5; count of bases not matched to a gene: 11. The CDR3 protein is CASSVVGQGSDEQYF. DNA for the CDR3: TGTGCCAGCTCCGTGGTGGGACAGGGATCGGACGAGCAGTACTTC.

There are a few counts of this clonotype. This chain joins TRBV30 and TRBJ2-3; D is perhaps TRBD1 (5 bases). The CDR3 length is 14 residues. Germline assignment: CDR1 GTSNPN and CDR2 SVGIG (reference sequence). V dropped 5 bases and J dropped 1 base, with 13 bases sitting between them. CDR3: CAWQQVLGTDTQYF. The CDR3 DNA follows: TGTGCCTGGCAACAGGTGCTGGGCACAGATACGCAGTATTTT.

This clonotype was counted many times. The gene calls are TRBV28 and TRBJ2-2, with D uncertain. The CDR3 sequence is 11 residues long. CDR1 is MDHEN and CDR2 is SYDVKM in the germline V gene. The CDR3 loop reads CGSFDTGELFF. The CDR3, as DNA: TGTGGGAGCTTTGACACCGGGGAGCTGTTTTTT.

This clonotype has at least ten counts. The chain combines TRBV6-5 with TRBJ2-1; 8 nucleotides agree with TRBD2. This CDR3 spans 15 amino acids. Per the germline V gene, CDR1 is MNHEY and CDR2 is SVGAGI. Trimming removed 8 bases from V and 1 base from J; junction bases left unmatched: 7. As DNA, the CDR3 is TGTGCCAGCTGCCCGGGGGGGTCTTCCTACAATGAGCAGTTCTTC. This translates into CASCPGGSSYNEQFF.

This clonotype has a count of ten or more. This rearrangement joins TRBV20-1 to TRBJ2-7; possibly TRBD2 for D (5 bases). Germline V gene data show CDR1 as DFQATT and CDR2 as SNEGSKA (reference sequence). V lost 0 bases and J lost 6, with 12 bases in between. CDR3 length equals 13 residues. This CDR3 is CSARDGGGGEQYF. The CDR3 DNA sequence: TGCAGTGCTAGAGATGGCGGAGGTGGCGAGCAGTACTTC.

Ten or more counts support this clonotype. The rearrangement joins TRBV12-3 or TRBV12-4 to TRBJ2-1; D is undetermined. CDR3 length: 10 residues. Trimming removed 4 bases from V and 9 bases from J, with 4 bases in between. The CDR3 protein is CASSSGEQFF. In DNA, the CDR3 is TGTGCCAGCAGTTCGGGTGAGCAGTTCTTC.

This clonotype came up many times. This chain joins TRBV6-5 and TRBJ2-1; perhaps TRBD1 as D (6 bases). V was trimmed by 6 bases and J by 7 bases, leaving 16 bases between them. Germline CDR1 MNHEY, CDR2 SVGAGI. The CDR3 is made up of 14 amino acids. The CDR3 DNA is TGTGCCAGCAGACGGGACACCAGGGGTAATGAGCAGTTCTTC. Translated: CASRRDTRGNEQFF.

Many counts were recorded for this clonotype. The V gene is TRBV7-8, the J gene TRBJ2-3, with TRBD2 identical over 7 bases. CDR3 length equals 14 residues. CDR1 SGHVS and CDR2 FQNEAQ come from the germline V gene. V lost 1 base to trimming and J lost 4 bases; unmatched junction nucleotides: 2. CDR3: CASSLGGLADTQYF. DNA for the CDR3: TGTGCCAGCAGCTTAGGCGGACTAGCAGATACGCAGTATTTT.

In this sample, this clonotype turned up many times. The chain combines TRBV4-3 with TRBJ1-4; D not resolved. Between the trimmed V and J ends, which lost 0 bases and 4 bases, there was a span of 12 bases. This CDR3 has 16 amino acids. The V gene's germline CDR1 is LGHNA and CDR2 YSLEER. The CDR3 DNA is TGCGCCAGCAGCCAAGAACCCTTGGGGAATAATGAAAAACTGTTTTTT. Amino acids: CASSQEPLGNNEKLFF.

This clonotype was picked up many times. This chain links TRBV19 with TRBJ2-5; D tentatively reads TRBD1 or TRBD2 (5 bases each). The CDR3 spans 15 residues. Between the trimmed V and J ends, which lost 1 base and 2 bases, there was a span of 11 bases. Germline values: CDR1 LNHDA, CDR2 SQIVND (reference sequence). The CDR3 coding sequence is TGTGCCAGTAGTATAGGGGGCTGGGGGCAAGAGACCCAGTACTTC. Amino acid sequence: CASSIGGWGQETQYF.

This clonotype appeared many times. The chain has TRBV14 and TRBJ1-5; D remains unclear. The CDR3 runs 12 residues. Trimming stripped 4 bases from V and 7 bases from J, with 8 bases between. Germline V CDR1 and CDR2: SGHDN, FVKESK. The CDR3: CASSRLGQPQHF. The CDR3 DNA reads TGTGCCAGCAGCCGGCTGGGGCAGCCCCAGCATTTT.

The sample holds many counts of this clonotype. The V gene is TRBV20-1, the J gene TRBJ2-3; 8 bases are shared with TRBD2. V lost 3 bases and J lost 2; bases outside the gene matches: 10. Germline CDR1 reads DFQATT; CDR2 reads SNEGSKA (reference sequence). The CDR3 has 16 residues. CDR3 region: CSARELAVRYTDTQYF. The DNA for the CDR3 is TGCAGTGCTAGGGAACTAGCGGTCCGATACACAGATACGCAGTATTTT.

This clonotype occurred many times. This chain's CDR3 is CASSLGARIGTEAFF. DNA for the CDR3: TGTGCCAGCAGCTTAGGGGCGCGGATCGGGACTGAAGCTTTCTTT. The V call is TRBV7-2, the J call TRBJ1-1; the D is unclear. V lost 1 base to trimming and J lost 5 bases, with 14 bases between them. Germline loops: CDR1 SGHTA, CDR2 FQGNSA. This CDR3 is 15 amino acids long.

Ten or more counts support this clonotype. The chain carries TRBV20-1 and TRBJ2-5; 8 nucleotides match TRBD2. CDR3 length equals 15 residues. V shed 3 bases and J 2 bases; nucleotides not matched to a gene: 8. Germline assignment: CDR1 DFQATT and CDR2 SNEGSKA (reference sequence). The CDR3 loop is CSASFWRGEQETQYF. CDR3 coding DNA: TGCAGTGCTAGTTTTTGGCGGGGGGAACAAGAGACCCAGTACTTC.

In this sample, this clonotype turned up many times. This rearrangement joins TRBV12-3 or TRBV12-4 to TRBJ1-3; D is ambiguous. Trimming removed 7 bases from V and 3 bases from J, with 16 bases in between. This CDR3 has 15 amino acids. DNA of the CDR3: TGTGCCAGCACCCTTGGGCGGGAAAGTGGAAACACCATATATTTT. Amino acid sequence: CASTLGRESGNTIYF.

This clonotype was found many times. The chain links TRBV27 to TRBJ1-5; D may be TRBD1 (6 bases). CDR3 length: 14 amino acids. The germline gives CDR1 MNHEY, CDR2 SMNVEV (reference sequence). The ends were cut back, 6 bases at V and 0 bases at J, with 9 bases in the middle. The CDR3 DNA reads TGTGCCAGCAGGGACAGTGGTAGCAATCAGCCCCAGCATTTT. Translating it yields CASRDSGSNQPQHF.

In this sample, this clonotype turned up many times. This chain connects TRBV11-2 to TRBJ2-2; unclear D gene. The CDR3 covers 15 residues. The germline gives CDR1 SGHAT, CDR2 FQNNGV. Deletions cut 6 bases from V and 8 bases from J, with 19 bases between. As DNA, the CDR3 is TGTGCCAGCAGTTCCCAACCCCCAGGTCATGGGGAGCTGTTTTTT. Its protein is CASSSQPPGHGELFF.